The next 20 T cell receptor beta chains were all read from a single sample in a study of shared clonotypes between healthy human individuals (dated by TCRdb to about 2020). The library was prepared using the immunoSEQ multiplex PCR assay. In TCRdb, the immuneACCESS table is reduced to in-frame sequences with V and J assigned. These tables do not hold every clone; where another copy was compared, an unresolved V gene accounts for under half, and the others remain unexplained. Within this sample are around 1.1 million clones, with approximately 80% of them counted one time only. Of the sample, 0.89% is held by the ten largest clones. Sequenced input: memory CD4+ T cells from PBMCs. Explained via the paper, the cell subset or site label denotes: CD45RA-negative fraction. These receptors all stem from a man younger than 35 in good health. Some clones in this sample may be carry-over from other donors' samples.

The CDR3 DNA sequence: TGTGCCAGCAGCCGACGGACTAGCGGGACGGAGACCCAGTACTTC. Translation gives CASSRRTSGTETQYF. This chain uses TRBV9 with TRBJ2-5; 12 bases fit TRBD2. This CDR3 has 15 amino acids. V lost 4 bases to trimming and J lost 5 bases; unmatched junction nucleotides: 6. Looked up from germline, CDR1 is SGDLS and CDR2 is YYNGEE.

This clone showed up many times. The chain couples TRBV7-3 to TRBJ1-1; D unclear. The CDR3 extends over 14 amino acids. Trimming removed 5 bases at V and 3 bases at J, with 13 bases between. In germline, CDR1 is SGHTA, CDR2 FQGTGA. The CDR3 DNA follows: TGTGCCAGCAGCACCCGGACCGGTGACACTGAAGCTTTCTTT. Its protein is CASSTRTGDTEAFF.

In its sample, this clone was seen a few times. Here the CDR3 DNA reads TGCGCCAGCAGCTTGGAGTCAGAAACTACCTACAATGAGCAGTTCTTC. Residues: CASSLESETTYNEQFF. The rearrangement uses TRBV5-1 and TRBJ2-1; D is undetermined. Germline lookup yields CDR1 SGHRS and CDR2 YFSETQ. V was cut by 0 bases and J by 2 bases, with 12 bases left in between. CDR3 length: 16 residues.

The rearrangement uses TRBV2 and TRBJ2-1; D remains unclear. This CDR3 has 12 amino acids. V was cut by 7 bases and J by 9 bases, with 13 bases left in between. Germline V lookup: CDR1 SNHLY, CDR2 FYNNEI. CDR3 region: CASNGNSPEQFF. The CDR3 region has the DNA TGTGCCAGCAATGGGAATAGCCCTGAGCAGTTCTTC.

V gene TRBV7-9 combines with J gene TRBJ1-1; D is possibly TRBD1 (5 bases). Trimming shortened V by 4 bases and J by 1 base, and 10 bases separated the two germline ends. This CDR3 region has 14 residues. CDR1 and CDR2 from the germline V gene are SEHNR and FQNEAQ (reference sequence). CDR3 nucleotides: TGTGCCAGCAGCTCAACGGGACGGAACACTGAAGCTTTCTTT. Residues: CASSSTGRNTEAFF.

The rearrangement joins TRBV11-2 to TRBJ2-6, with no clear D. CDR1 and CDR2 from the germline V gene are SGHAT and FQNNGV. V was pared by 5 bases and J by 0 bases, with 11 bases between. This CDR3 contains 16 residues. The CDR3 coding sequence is TGTGCCAGCAGCCTAGGGCTTTCCTCTGGGGCCAACGTCCTGACTTTC. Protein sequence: CASSLGLSSGANVLTF.

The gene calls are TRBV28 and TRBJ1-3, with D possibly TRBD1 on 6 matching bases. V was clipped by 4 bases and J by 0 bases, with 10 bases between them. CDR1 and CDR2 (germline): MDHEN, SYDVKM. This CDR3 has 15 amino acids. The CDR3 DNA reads TGTGCCAGCAGTTCACGGACAGCCTCTGGAAACACCATATATTTT. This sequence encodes CASSSRTASGNTIYF.

The CDR3 coding sequence is TGTGCCTGGAGTTTCCCGGGACTAGCGGGAGTTACCACAGATACGCAGTATTTT. Protein product: CAWSFPGLAGVTTDTQYF. J is TRBJ2-3 and V is TRBV30, with 14 bases matching TRBD2. This CDR3 has 18 amino acids. Germline-derived CDR1 and CDR2 are GTSNPN and SVGIG (reference sequence). V shed 2 bases and J 2 bases; nucleotides not matched to a gene: 9.

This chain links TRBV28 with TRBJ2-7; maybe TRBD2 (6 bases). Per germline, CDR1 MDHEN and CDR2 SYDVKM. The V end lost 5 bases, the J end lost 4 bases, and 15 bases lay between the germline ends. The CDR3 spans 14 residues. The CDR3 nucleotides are TGTGCCAGCAGTCCGCTGGGGGGTATATACGAGCAGTACTTC. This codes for CASSPLGGIYEQYF. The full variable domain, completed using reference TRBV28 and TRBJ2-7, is DVKVTQSSRYLVKRTGEKVFLECVQDMDHENMFWYRQDPGLGLRLIYFSYDVKMKEKGDIPEGYSVSREKKERFSLILESASTNQTSMYLCASSPLGGIYEQYFGPGTRLTVT.

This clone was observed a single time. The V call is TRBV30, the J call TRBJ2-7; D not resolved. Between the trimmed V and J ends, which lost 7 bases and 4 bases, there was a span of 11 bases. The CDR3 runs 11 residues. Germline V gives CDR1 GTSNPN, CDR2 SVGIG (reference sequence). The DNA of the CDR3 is TGTGCCTACACAACAGCGTACGAGCAGTACTTC. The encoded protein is CAYTTAYEQYF.

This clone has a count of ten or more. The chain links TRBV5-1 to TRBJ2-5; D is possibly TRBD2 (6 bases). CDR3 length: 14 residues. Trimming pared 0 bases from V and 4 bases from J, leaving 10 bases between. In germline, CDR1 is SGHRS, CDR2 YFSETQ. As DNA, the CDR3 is TGCGCCAGCAGCTTGGCCGCGGGATTAGAGACCCAGTACTTC. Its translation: CASSLAAGLETQYF.

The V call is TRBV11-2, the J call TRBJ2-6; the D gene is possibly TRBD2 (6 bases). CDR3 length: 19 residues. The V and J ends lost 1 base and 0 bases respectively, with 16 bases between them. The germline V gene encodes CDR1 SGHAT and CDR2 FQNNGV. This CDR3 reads CASSLGSVAAFSGANVLTF. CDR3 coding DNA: TGTGCCAGCAGCTTAGGCTCGGTAGCGGCCTTCTCTGGGGCCAACGTCCTGACTTTC.

In nucleotides, the CDR3 is TGTGCCAGCAGCTTATGGCGGACAGAGACCCAGTACTTC. Its protein product is CASSLWRTETQYF. The V gene is TRBV11-2, the J gene TRBJ2-5; no firm D call. V was pared by 2 bases and J by 4 bases, with 8 bases between. The CDR3 has 13 amino acids. Germline CDR1 and CDR2: SGHAT and FQNNGV.

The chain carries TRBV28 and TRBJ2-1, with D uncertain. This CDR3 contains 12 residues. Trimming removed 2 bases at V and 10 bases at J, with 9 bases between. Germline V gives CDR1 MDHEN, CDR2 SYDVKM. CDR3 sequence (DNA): TGTGCCAGCAGTTTAATGGGAAGGGAGCAGTTCTTC. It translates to CASSLMGREQFF. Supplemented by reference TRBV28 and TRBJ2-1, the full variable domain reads DVKVTQSSRYLVKRTGEKVFLECVQDMDHENMFWYRQDPGLGLRLIYFSYDVKMKEKGDIPEGYSVSREKKERFSLILESASTNQTSMYLCASSLMGREQFFGPGTRLTVL.

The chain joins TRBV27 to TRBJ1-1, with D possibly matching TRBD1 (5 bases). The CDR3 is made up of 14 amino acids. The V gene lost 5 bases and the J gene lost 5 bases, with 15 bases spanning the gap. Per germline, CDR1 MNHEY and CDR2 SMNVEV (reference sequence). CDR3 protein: CASSTGRALTEAFF. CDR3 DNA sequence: TGTGCCAGCAGTACCGGCAGGGCTTTGACTGAAGCTTTCTTT.

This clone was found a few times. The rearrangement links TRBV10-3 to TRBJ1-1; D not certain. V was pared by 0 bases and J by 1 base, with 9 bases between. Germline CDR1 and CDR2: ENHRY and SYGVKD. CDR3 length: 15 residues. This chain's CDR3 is CAISESKDGNTEAFF. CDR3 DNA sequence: TGTGCCATCAGTGAGTCGAAGGATGGGAACACTGAAGCTTTCTTT.

The CDR3 loop is CAITPGLQGSWGYTF. The CDR3 DNA sequence: TGTGCCATCACCCCCGGGTTGCAGGGGTCTTGGGGCTACACCTTC. This rearrangement joins TRBV10-3 to TRBJ1-2, with D tentatively TRBD1 (6 bases). This CDR3 region has 15 residues. The germline V gene has CDR1 ENHRY and CDR2 SYGVKD. Trimming pared 7 bases from V and 8 bases from J, leaving 23 bases between.

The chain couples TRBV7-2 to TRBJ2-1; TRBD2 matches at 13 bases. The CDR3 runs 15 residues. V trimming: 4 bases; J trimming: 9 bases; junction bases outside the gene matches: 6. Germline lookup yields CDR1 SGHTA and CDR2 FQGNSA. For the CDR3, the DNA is TGTGCCAGCAGCTCTACTAGCGGGAGGGCCACTGAGCAGTTCTTC. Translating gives CASSSTSGRATEQFF.

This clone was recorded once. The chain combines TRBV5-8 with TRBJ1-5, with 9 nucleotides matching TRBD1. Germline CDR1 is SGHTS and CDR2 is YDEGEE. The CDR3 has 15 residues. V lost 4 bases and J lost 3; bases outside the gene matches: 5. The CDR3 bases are TGTGCCAGCAGCCCCCGGGACAGGGCCAATCAGCCCCAGCATTTT. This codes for CASSPRDRANQPQHF.

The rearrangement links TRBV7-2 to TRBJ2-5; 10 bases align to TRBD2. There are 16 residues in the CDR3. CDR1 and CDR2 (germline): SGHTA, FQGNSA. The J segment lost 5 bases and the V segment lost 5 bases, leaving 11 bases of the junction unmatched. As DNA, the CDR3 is TGTGCCAGCAGCCCCCGAAAGCGGGAGGGCCGGGAGACCCAGTACTTC. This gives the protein CASSPRKREGRETQYF.